A selection of T cell receptor beta chains follows, all from one sample in a study of T cell repertoires in cytomegalovirus infection. TCRdb reprocessed the reads via MiXCR and lists one record per CDR3 protein. Of 640,000 or so distinct CDR3 sequences listed, roughly 33% are singletons. These receptors' antigens are unknown. This specimen was cultured PBMCs, taken from culture after CMV antigen stimulation. These receptors all come from a human donor in good health (CMV status not recorded). Some clones in this sample may be carry-over from other donors' samples. The CDR3 runs from the conserved cysteine through the conserved F or W. A D gene is named only where the DNA matches it firmly. A clone size is listed for some rows: how often the clone was seen (once, few, many), or a class if it is expanded.

V gene: TRBV11-2; clone size: once; D gene: TRBD2; J gene: TRBJ2-7; CDR3 protein: CASRTTSGAHYEQYF; CDR3 DNA: TGTGCCAGCAGGACTACTAGCGGGGCCCACTACGAGCAGTACTTC
V gene: TRBV12-3/TRBV12-4; clone size: -; D gene: -; J gene: TRBJ2-5; CDR3 protein: CASSFGSGGETQYF; CDR3 DNA: TGTGCCAGCAGTTTTGGTTCTGGGGGAGAGACCCAGTACTTC
V gene: TRBV27; clone size: few; D gene: -; J gene: TRBJ2-7; CDR3 protein: CASSLLPGSRYEQYF; CDR3 DNA: TGTGCCAGCAGTTTACTGCCCGGGAGCAGATACGAGCAGTACTTC
V gene: TRBV3-1; clone size: -; D gene: -; J gene: TRBJ2-7; CDR3 protein: CASSQYRYEQYF; CDR3 DNA: TGTGCCAGCAGCCAATATCGCTACGAGCAGTACTTC
V gene: TRBV15; clone size: few; D gene: -; J gene: TRBJ1-5; CDR3 protein: CATSTDLSNQPQHF; CDR3 DNA: TGTGCCACCAGCACCGACTTAAGCAATCAGCCCCAGCATTTT
V gene: TRBV2; clone size: -; D gene: -; J gene: TRBJ1-4; CDR3 protein: CASSSHGGYEKLFF; CDR3 DNA: TGTGCCAGCAGTTCCCACGGCGGTTATGAAAAACTGTTTTTT
V gene: TRBV5-1; clone size: -; D gene: -; J gene: TRBJ2-7; CDR3 protein: CASSKAVLSSYEQYF; CDR3 DNA: TGCGCCAGCAGCAAAGCGGTCCTGAGCTCCTACGAGCAGTACTTC
V gene: TRBV23-1; clone size: once; D gene: TRBD2; J gene: TRBJ2-7; CDR3 protein: CASSQRGTSGAKQYF; CDR3 DNA: TGCGCCAGCAGTCAAAGAGGGACTAGCGGGGCGAAGCAGTACTTC
V gene: TRBV20-1; clone size: -; D gene: TRBD2; J gene: TRBJ2-5; CDR3 protein: CSAYREGKETQYF; CDR3 DNA: TGCAGTGCCTATAGGGAGGGGAAAGAGACCCAGTACTTC
V gene: TRBV7-9; clone size: -; D gene: TRBD2; J gene: TRBJ2-1; CDR3 protein: CASSFAGGAGEQFF; CDR3 DNA: TGTGCCAGCAGCTTCGCGGGGGGTGCGGGTGAGCAGTTCTTC
V gene: TRBV12-3/TRBV12-4; clone size: -; D gene: -; J gene: TRBJ2-2; CDR3 protein: CASSLEGVGELFF; CDR3 DNA: TGTGCCAGCAGTTTGGAAGGGGTTGGGGAGCTGTTTTTT
V gene: TRBV27; clone size: few; D gene: TRBD2; J gene: TRBJ2-3; CDR3 protein: CASSFALAGYTDTQYF; CDR3 DNA: TGTGCCAGCAGTTTTGCCCTAGCGGGGTACACAGATACGCAGTATTTT
V gene: TRBV7-2; clone size: few; D gene: -; J gene: TRBJ2-6; CDR3 protein: CASSLGSGPSGANVLTF; CDR3 DNA: TGTGCCAGCAGCTTAGGGAGCGGGCCTTCTGGGGCCAACGTCCTGACTTTC
V gene: TRBV7-2; clone size: few; D gene: -; J gene: TRBJ2-2; CDR3 protein: CASSSRNSLWGPNTGELFF; CDR3 DNA: TGTGCCAGCAGCTCAAGGAATAGCCTGTGGGGACCAAACACCGGGGAGCTGTTTTTT
V gene: TRBV7-6; clone size: few; D gene: TRBD1; J gene: TRBJ1-2; CDR3 protein: CASSLVRTGNGYTF; CDR3 DNA: TGTGCCAGCAGCTTAGTCCGGACAGGGAATGGCTACACCTTC
V gene: TRBV6-5; clone size: few; D gene: -; J gene: TRBJ1-2; CDR3 protein: CASSYYQDPNYGYTF; CDR3 DNA: TGTGCCAGCAGTTACTACCAGGACCCTAACTATGGCTACACCTTC
V gene: TRBV7-4; clone size: -; D gene: -; J gene: TRBJ1-2; CDR3 protein: CASSFDRLGYGYTF; CDR3 DNA: TGTGCCAGCAGCTTCGACAGGCTGGGGTATGGCTACACCTTC
V gene: TRBV4-3; clone size: -; D gene: -; J gene: TRBJ1-2; CDR3 protein: CASSQDRRSYGYTF; CDR3 DNA: TGCGCCAGCAGCCAAGACCGGCGGAGCTATGGCTACACCTTC
V gene: TRBV7-2; clone size: many; D gene: -; J gene: TRBJ2-7; CDR3 protein: CASSLGLGPGYEQYF; CDR3 DNA: TGTGCCAGCAGCTTGGGCCTGGGACCTGGGTACGAGCAGTACTTC
V gene: TRBV27; clone size: -; D gene: -; J gene: TRBJ1-3; CDR3 protein: CASSRADSRNTIYF; CDR3 DNA: TGTGCCAGCAGCCGGGCGGACAGTCGAAACACCATATATTTT
V gene: TRBV11-2; clone size: -; D gene: -; J gene: TRBJ2-1; CDR3 protein: CASSLAWVQFF; CDR3 DNA: TGTGCCAGCAGCTTAGCGTGGGTGCAGTTCTTC
V gene: TRBV7-2; clone size: many; D gene: TRBD1; J gene: TRBJ2-2; CDR3 protein: CASSYRRDRAISNTGELFF; CDR3 DNA: TGTGCCAGCAGCTACAGACGGGACAGGGCGATATCGAACACCGGGGAGCTGTTTTTT
V gene: TRBV11-1; clone size: -; D gene: -; J gene: TRBJ2-3; CDR3 protein: CASSLKEVGASGTSDTQYF; CDR3 DNA: TGTGCCAGCAGCTTAAAAGAGGTGGGGGCTAGTGGAACCTCAGATACGCAGTATTTT
V gene: TRBV6-2/TRBV6-3; clone size: -; D gene: -; J gene: TRBJ2-7; CDR3 protein: CASSWRVYEQYF; CDR3 DNA: TGTGCCAGCAGTTGGCGGGTCTACGAGCAGTACTTC
V gene: TRBV6-2/TRBV6-3; clone size: -; D gene: -; J gene: TRBJ2-6; CDR3 protein: CASSPTSSGANVLTF; CDR3 DNA: TGTGCCAGCAGCCCAACGAGCTCTGGGGCCAACGTCCTGACTTTC
V gene: TRBV7-8; clone size: few; D gene: -; J gene: TRBJ1-4; CDR3 protein: CASSPLSGLNEKLFF; CDR3 DNA: TGTGCCAGCAGCCCCCTGAGCGGGCTTAATGAAAAACTGTTTTTT
V gene: TRBV20-1; clone size: -; D gene: -; J gene: TRBJ2-2; CDR3 protein: CSASFWGAGTGELFF; CDR3 DNA: TGCAGTGCTAGCTTTTGGGGGGCTGGCACCGGGGAGCTGTTTTTT
V gene: TRBV20-1; clone size: -; D gene: -; J gene: TRBJ2-1; CDR3 protein: CSAVRDPYNEQFF; CDR3 DNA: TGCAGTGCTGTCCGGGACCCCTACAATGAGCAGTTCTTC
V gene: TRBV3-1; clone size: -; D gene: -; J gene: TRBJ2-1; CDR3 protein: CASSQGHHQAGEQFF; CDR3 DNA: TGTGCCAGCAGCCAAGGCCACCACCAAGCGGGTGAGCAGTTCTTC
V gene: TRBV5-1; clone size: -; D gene: -; J gene: TRBJ1-1; CDR3 protein: CASSPLGAGRGTEAFF; CDR3 DNA: TGCGCCAGCAGCCCCCTGGGGGCGGGACGGGGCACTGAAGCTTTCTTT
V gene: TRBV10-3; clone size: -; D gene: TRBD1; J gene: TRBJ1-1; CDR3 protein: CAISDFRTGRRTEAFF; CDR3 DNA: TGTGCCATCAGTGATTTTAGGACAGGCCGAAGGACTGAAGCTTTCTTT
V gene: TRBV7-9; clone size: -; D gene: -; J gene: TRBJ2-3; CDR3 protein: CASSRDSNSDTQYF; CDR3 DNA: TGTGCCAGCAGCCGGGACTCGAATTCTGACACGCAGTATTTT
V gene: TRBV11-3; clone size: few; D gene: -; J gene: TRBJ2-5; CDR3 protein: CASSLERDSGTQYF; CDR3 DNA: TGTGCCAGCAGCTTAGAACGGGACTCAGGGACCCAGTACTTC
V gene: TRBV11-2; clone size: few; D gene: -; J gene: TRBJ1-2; CDR3 protein: CASSPSRAGHNGYTF; CDR3 DNA: TGTGCCAGCAGCCCATCACGCGCGGGCCATAATGGCTACACCTTC
V gene: TRBV12-3/TRBV12-4; clone size: -; D gene: -; J gene: TRBJ1-5; CDR3 protein: CASTRGGHQPQHF; CDR3 DNA: TGTGCCAGCACCCGGGGAGGGCATCAGCCCCAGCATTTT
V gene: TRBV7-6; clone size: many; D gene: -; J gene: TRBJ2-1; CDR3 protein: CASSVEGSSSYNEQFF; CDR3 DNA: TGTGCCAGCAGCGTAGAGGGTTCAAGCTCCTACAATGAGCAGTTCTTC
V gene: TRBV11-2; clone size: few; D gene: TRBD1; J gene: TRBJ2-7; CDR3 protein: CASSRRQGPFEQYF; CDR3 DNA: TGTGCCAGCAGCAGAAGACAGGGTCCCTTCGAGCAGTACTTC
V gene: TRBV7-6; clone size: -; D gene: -; J gene: TRBJ2-7; CDR3 protein: CASSSNREQYF; CDR3 DNA: TGTGCCAGCAGCTCCAACAGGGAGCAGTACTTC
V gene: TRBV6-1; clone size: -; D gene: -; J gene: TRBJ2-7; CDR3 protein: CATWTASSGYEQYF; CDR3 DNA: TGTGCCACATGGACAGCGTCATCGGGATACGAGCAGTACTTC